These 16 T cell receptor beta chains originate from one sample sequenced in a study of T cells after posttransplantation cyclophosphamide. Treatment was busulfan-fludarabine conditioning, a marrow graft, and cyclophosphamide on days +3 and +4. Profiling relied on immunoSEQ multiplex PCR, and the TCRdb table lists in-frame clones only, not all of them. The sample is made up of 2,500 to 4,000 clones, none counted only once. The sequenced sample was PBMCs, obtained 84 days after allogeneic stem cell transplant with posttransplant cyclophosphamide. These receptors all come from a female patient aged 40-50 years who received an allogeneic stem cell transplant from a related donor, was CMV-positive, and had no GVHD. Some T cells could come from the graft donor.

This clone was detected ten times or more. CDR3 in DNA: TGTGCCAGCGAAACAGGCTTGACTGAAGCTTTCTTT. Amino acid sequence: CASETGLTEAFF. The chain is built from TRBV2 and TRBJ1-1; tentatively, D is TRBD1 (5 bases). Germline values: CDR1 SNHLY, CDR2 FYNNEI. V lost 8 bases, J lost 5 bases, and 12 bases lay in between. CDR3 size: 12 residues.

This clone was observed many times. The chain is built from TRBV19 and TRBJ2-5, with D maybe TRBD2 (5 bases). Trimming removed 5 bases at V and 2 bases at J, with 9 bases between. Germline V CDR1 and CDR2: LNHDA, SQIVND (reference sequence). CDR3 length equals 13 residues. The CDR3: CASSEGRQETQYF. DNA for the CDR3: TGTGCCAGTAGTGAGGGTAGGCAAGAGACCCAGTACTTC.

This clone was found many times. This CDR3 is also generated by other DNA sequences in the sample. The genes are TRBV9 and TRBJ2-7; 7 bases agree with TRBD1. Trimming took 5 bases from V and 2 from J; bases not matched to a gene: 10. Germline loops: CDR1 SGDLS, CDR2 YYNGEE. CDR3 size: 15 residues. The CDR3 DNA reads TGTGCCAGCAGTATCGAACAGGGGACGGCCTACGAGCAGTACTTC. Translated: CASSIEQGTAYEQYF.

A remark on this clone: Mismatch with germline at one junction end may stem from a read error. Additional DNA sequences in this sample encode the identical CDR3. The rearrangement uses TRBV9 and TRBJ2-7; 8 bases fit TRBD1. The CDR3 is made up of 15 amino acids. The V gene's germline CDR1 is SGDLS and CDR2 YYNGEE. Here the CDR3 reads CAISFRQGTAYEQYF. The CDR3 bases are TGTGCCATCAGCTTCAGACAGGGGACGGCCTACGAGCAGTACTTC. Drawing the rest from reference TRBV9 and TRBJ2-7, the complete variable domain is DSGVTQTPKHLITATGQRVTLRCSPRSGDLSVYWYQQSLDQGLQFLIQYYNGEERAKGNILERFSAQQFPDLHSELNLSSLELGDSALYFCAISFRQGTAYEQYFGPGTRLTVT.

In its sample, this clone was seen many times. V is TRBV27 and J is TRBJ2-1, with 7 positions matching TRBD1. Germline V CDR1 and CDR2: MNHEY, SMNVEV (reference sequence). Germline trimming cut 4 bases from V and 4 bases from J; bases unmatched to any gene: 13. This CDR3 is built from 17 residues. The DNA of the CDR3 is TGTGCCAGCAGTTCGACAGGGTCCCGTGTGGCGTACAATGAGCAGTTCTTC. Its protein product is CASSSTGSRVAYNEQFF.

This clone was counted ten times or more. The chain employs TRBV6-1 and TRBJ1-3; the D is unclear. This CDR3 spans 14 amino acids. V was cut by 8 bases and J by 0 bases, with 11 bases left in between. In germline, CDR1 is MNHNS, CDR2 SASEGT. CDR3 sequence (DNA): TGTGCCAGCGGGCAGGTTTCCTCTGGAAACACCATATATTTT. It codes for CASGQVSSGNTIYF.

This chain joins TRBV28 and TRBJ1-5, with D possibly being TRBD1 (6 bases). In germline, CDR1 is MDHEN, CDR2 SYDVKM. The ends were cut back, 4 bases at V and 5 bases at J, with 12 bases in the middle. This CDR3 contains 14 residues. The CDR3 protein is CASSSPTGHQPQHF. The DNA of the CDR3 is TGTGCCAGCAGTTCCCCGACAGGCCATCAGCCCCAGCATTTT.

This clone was seen many times. The chain uses TRBV7-6 and TRBJ2-1; TRBD1 aligns across 7 bases. Germline CDR1 reads SGHVS; CDR2 reads FNYEAQ. The CDR3 has 16 residues. V gave up 2 bases and J gave up 9 bases; unmatched junction bases: 13. The CDR3 reads CASSLTNGQVWAEQFF. CDR3 bases: TGTGCCAGCAGCTTAACCAATGGACAGGTTTGGGCTGAGCAGTTCTTC.

The genes are TRBV19 and TRBJ1-6; tentative D call: TRBD1 (6 bases). V gave up 4 bases and J gave up 3 bases, with 10 bases separating them. Germline CDR1 reads LNHDA; CDR2 reads SQIVND (reference sequence). CDR3 length: 15 amino acids. CDR3 sequence reads: CASSTRQDYNSPLHF. CDR3 nucleotide sequence: TGTGCCAGTAGTACCCGACAGGACTATAATTCACCCCTCCACTTT.

In this sample, this clone turned up many times. The gene calls are TRBV5-8 and TRBJ2-2; 9 nucleotides align to TRBD1. Trimming removed 4 bases from V and 1 base from J; junction bases left unmatched: 14. Germline CDR1 and CDR2: SGHTS and YDEGEE. The CDR3 covers 19 residues. This chain's CDR3 is CASSPNGQGLIGNTGELFF. In nucleotides, the CDR3 is TGTGCCAGCAGCCCGAATGGACAGGGGTTGATTGGGAACACCGGGGAGCTGTTTTTT.

This clone showed up many times. This chain connects TRBV5-1 to TRBJ2-3; tentative D call: TRBD2 (7 bases). CDR1 and CDR2 from the germline V gene are SGHRS and YFSETQ. The length of the CDR3 is 16 residues. Trimming pared 6 bases from V and 5 bases from J, leaving 22 bases between. This CDR3 reads CASTSRLGGQRDTQYF. The CDR3 nucleotides are TGCGCCAGCACCTCCCGGCTCGGGGGGCAGAGAGATACGCAGTATTTT.

This clone came up many times. The chain has TRBV6-1 and TRBJ2-3; D is ambiguous. Trimming cost V 6 bases and J 6 bases, with 10 bases left between them. Germline V CDR1 and CDR2: MNHNS, SASEGT. The CDR3 totals 12 residues. CDR3 region: CASSPWRDTQYF. CDR3 sequence (DNA): TGTGCCAGCAGCCCCTGGCGGGATACGCAGTATTTT.

Many counts were recorded for this clone. The chain couples TRBV28 to TRBJ2-1; unclear D gene. Germline-derived CDR1 and CDR2 are MDHEN and SYDVKM. This CDR3 has 13 residues. The V end lost 6 bases, the J end lost 4 bases, and 10 bases lay between the germline ends. The CDR3 bases are TGTGCCAGCAGAGGCTTATCTTACAATGAGCAGTTCTTC. It yields the protein CASRGLSYNEQFF.

This clone was found many times. The J gene is TRBJ1-6, the V gene TRBV7-9; TRBD1 is a possible D gene (6 bases). V dropped 2 bases and J dropped 10 bases, with 12 bases sitting between them. The germline V gene has CDR1 SEHNR and CDR2 FQNEAQ (reference sequence). This CDR3 region has 14 residues. Written as DNA, the CDR3 is TGTGCCAGCAGCTTAAATGGGGGCCAATCACCCCTCCACTTT. Amino acid sequence: CASSLNGGQSPLHF.

This clone was picked up many times. V is TRBV10-3 and J is TRBJ1-6; no clear D. The ends were cut back, 6 bases at V and 6 bases at J, with 9 bases in the middle. Germline V gene data show CDR1 as ENHRY and CDR2 as SYGVKD. The CDR3 has 13 amino acids. CDR3 nucleotide sequence: TGTGCCATCAGGTCCTCCCTTAATTCACCCCTCCACTTT. It yields the protein CAIRSSLNSPLHF.

Many counts were recorded for this clone. The chain is built from TRBV5-4 and TRBJ1-2; 10 bases agree with TRBD1. Trimming removed 4 bases from V and 2 bases from J; junction bases left unmatched: 5. CDR1 and CDR2 from the germline V gene are SGHNT and YYREEE (reference sequence). This CDR3 region has 15 residues. CDR3 amino acids: CASSVRGQGNYGYTF. In nucleotides, the CDR3 is TGTGCCAGCAGCGTGAGGGGACAGGGGAACTATGGCTACACCTTC.